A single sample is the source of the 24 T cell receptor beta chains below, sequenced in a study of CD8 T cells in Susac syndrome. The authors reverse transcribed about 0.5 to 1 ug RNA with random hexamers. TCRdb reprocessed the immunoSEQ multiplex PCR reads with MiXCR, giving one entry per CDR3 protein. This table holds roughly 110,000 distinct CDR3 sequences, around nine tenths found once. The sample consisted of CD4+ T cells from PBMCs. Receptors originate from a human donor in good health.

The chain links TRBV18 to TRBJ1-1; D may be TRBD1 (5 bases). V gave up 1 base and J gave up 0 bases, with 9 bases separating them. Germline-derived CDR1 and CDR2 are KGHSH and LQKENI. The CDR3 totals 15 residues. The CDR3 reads CASSPLVGLNTEAFF. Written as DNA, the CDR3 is TGTGCCAGCTCACCACTGGTGGGGCTGAACACTGAAGCTTTCTTT.

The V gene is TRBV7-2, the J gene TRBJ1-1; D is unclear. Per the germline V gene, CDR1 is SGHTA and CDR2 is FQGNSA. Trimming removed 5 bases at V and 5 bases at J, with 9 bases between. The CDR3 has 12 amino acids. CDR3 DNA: TGTGCCAGCAGCGACCTAAGGACTGAAGCTTTCTTT. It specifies CASSDLRTEAFF.

As DNA, the CDR3 is TGTGCCAGCAGCCAGTCGGCCTACGAGCAGTACTTC. Translated: CASSQSAYEQYF. The chain employs TRBV5-6 and TRBJ2-7; D remains ambiguous. CDR1 is SGHDT, CDR2 YYEEEE, per germline. The CDR3 has 12 residues. Trimming pared 4 bases from V and 2 bases from J, leaving 7 bases between.

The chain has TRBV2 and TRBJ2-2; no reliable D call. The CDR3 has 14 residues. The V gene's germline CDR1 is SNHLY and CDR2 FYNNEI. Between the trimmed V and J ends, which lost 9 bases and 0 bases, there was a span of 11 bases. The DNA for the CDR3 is TGTGCCAGTAAAATAACCGCGAACACCGGGGAGCTGTTTTTT. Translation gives CASKITANTGELFF. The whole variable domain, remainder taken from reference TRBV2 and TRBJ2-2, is EPEVTQTPSHQVTQMGQEVILRCVPISNHLYFYWYRQILGQKVEFLVSFYNNEISEKSEIFDDQFSVERPDGSNFTLKIRSTKLEDSAMYFCASKITANTGELFFGEGSRLTVL.

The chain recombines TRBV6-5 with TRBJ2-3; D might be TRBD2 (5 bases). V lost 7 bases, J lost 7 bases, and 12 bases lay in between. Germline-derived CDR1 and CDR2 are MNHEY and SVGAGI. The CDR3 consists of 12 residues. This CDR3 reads CASTLDGNTQYF. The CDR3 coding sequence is TGTGCCAGCACCCTGGACGGGAATACGCAGTATTTT.

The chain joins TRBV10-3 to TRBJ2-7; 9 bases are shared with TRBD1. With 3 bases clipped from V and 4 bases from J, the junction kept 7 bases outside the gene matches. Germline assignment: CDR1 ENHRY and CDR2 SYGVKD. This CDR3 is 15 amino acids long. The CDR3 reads CAISDPDRGGYEQYF. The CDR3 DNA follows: TGTGCCATCAGTGATCCGGACAGGGGTGGGTACGAGCAGTACTTC.

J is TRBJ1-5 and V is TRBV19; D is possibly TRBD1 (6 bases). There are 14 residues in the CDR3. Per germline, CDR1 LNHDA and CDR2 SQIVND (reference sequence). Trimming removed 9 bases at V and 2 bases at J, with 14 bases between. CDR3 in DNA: TGTGCCAGCGGTACAGGGTGGGGCAATCAGCCCCAGCATTTT. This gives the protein CASGTGWGNQPQHF.

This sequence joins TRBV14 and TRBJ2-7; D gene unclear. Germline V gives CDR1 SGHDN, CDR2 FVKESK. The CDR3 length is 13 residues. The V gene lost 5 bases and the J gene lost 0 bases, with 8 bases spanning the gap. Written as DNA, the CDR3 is TGTGCCAGCAGCGTAATAAGCTCCTACGAGCAGTACTTC. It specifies CASSVISSYEQYF.

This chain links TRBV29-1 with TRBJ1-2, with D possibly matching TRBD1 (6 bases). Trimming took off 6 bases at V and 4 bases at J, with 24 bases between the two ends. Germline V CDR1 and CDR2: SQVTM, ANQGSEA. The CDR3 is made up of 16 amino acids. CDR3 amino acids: CSVLKGRGSQIYGYTF. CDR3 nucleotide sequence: TGCAGCGTATTAAAGGGCAGGGGCTCGCAGATCTATGGCTACACCTTC.

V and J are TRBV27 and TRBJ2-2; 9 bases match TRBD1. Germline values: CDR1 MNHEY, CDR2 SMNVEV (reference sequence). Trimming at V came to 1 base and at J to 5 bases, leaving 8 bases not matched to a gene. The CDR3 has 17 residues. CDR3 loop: CASSLYMGTGSTGELFF. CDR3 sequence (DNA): TGTGCCAGCAGTTTATATATGGGGACAGGGTCTACCGGGGAGCTGTTTTTT.

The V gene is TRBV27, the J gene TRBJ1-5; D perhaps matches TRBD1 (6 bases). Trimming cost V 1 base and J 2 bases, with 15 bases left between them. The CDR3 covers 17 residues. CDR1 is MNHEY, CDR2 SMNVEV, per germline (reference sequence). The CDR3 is CASSLFWDKKGNQPQHF. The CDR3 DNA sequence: TGTGCCAGCAGTTTATTCTGGGACAAAAAAGGCAATCAGCCCCAGCATTTT.

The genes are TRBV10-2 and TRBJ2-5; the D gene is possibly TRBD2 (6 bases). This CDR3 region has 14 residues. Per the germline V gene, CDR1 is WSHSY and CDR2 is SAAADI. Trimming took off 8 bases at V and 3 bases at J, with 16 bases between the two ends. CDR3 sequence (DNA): TGCGCCAGCTTTCCCGGGACTTTTAAAGAGACCCAGTACTTC. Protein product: CASFPGTFKETQYF.

The CDR3 sequence: CASSPYQDRVRTEAFF. The CDR3 DNA is TGCGCCAGCAGCCCGTATCAGGACAGGGTGAGGACTGAAGCTTTCTTT. V is TRBV4-1 and J is TRBJ1-1; 8 bases line up with TRBD1. The CDR3 totals 16 residues. From germline, CDR1 is MGHRA and CDR2 YSYEKL. V dropped 4 bases and J dropped 5; count of bases not matched to a gene: 12.

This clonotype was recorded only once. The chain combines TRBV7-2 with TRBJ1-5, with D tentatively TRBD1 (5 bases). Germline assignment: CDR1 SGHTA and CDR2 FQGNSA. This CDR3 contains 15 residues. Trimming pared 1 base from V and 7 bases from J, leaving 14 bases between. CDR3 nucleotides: TGTGCCAGCAGCTTAGGGGGGTCCGGGAGGCAGCCCCAGCATTTT. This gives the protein CASSLGGSGRQPQHF.

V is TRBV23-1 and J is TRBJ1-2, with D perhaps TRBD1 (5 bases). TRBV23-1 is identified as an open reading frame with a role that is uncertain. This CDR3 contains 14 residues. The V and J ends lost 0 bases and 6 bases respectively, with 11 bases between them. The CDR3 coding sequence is TGCGCCAGCAGTCAATCGGGGGGAGGCCATGGCTACACCTTC. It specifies CASSQSGGGHGYTF.

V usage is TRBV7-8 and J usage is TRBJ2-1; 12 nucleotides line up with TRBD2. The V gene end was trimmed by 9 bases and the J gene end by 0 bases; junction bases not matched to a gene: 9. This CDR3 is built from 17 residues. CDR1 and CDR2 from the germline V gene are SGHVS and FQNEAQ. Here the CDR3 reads CASRLAGARYSYNEQFF. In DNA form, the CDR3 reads TGTGCCAGTAGACTAGCGGGGGCCCGTTACTCCTACAATGAGCAGTTCTTC.

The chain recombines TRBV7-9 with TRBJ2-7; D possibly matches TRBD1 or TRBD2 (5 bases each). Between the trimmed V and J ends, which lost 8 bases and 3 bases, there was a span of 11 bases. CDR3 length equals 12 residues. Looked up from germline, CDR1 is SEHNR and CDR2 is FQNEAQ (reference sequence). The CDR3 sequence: CASGGRNYEQYF. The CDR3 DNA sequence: TGTGCCAGCGGGGGACGAAACTACGAGCAGTACTTC.

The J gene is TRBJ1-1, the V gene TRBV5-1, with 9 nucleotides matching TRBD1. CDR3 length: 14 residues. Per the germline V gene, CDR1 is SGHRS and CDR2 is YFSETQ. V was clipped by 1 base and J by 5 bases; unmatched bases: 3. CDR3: CASSLRTGATEAFF. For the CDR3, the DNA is TGCGCCAGCAGCTTGCGGACAGGGGCTACTGAAGCTTTCTTT.

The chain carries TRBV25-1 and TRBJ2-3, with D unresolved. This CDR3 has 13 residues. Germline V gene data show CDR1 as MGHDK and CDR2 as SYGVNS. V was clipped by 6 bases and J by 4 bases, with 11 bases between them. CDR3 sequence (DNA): TGTGCCAGCAGGGAACGATCAGCAGATACGCAGTATTTT. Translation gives CASRERSADTQYF.

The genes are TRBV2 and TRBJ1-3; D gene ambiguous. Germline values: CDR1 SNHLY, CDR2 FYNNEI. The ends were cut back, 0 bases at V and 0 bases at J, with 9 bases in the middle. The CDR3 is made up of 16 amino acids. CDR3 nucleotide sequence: TGTGCCAGCAGTGAAGCTCTGGCTATCTCTGGAAACACCATATATTTT. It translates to CASSEALAISGNTIYF.

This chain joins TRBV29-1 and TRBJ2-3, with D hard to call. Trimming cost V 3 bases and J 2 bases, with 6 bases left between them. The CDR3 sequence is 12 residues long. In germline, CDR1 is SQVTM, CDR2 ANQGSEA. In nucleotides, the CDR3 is TGCAGCGTTGAGGCAGACACAGATACGCAGTATTTT. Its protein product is CSVEADTDTQYF.

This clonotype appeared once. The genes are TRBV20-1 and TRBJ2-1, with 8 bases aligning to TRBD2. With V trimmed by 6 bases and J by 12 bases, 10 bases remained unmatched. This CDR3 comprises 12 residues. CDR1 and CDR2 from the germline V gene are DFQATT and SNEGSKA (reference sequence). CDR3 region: CSAHSSGLGQFF. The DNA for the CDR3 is TGCAGTGCGCACTCTAGCGGGCTGGGGCAGTTCTTC.

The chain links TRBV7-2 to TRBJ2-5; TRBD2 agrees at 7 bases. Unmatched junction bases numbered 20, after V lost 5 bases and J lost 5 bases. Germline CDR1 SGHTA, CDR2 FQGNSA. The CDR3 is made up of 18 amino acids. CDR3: CASSLQTGLRGESETQYF. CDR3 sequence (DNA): TGTGCCAGCAGCCTTCAGACGGGACTACGGGGTGAATCGGAGACCCAGTACTTC.

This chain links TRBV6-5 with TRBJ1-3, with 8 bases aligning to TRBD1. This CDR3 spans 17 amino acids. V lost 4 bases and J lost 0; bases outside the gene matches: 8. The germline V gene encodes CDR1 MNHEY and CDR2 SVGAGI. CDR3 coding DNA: TGTGCCAGCAGTTTCTCATGGGGACAGGTCTCTGGAAACACCATATATTTT. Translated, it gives CASSFSWGQVSGNTIYF.